The 14 T cell receptor beta chains reported below all come from one sample, sequenced in a study of blood T cell repertoires in COVID-19. The table came from immunoSEQ multiplex PCR; TCRdb's copy has only in-frame clones and leaves some out. Found here are roughly 70,000 clones, over 70% of them singletons; the top ten hold 20% to 25%. The sequencing input was peripheral blood. These receptors were obtained from a man aged 70 or older with acute or convalescent COVID-19.

The chain recombines TRBV15 with TRBJ1-2, with a weak D call TRBD1 (5 bases). The CDR3 totals 15 residues. Looked up from germline, CDR1 is LNHNV and CDR2 is YYDKDF (reference sequence). Deletions cut 0 bases from V and 7 bases from J, with 15 bases between. The CDR3 region has the DNA TGTGCCACCAGCAGAGATAGGGGTCACGAAGGTGGCTACACCTTC. This gives the protein CATSRDRGHEGGYTF.

The V gene is TRBV6-2 or TRBV6-3, the J gene TRBJ2-5, with TRBD2 identical over 14 bases. The V gene end was trimmed by 4 bases and the J gene end by 4 bases; junction bases not matched to a gene: 5. The germline CDR1 and CDR2 sequences are MNHEY and SVGEGT. The CDR3 contains 16 residues. CDR3 nucleotide sequence: TGTGCCAGCAGTTCCCCCGGGACTAGCGGGAGAGAGACCCAGTACTTC. Translation gives CASSSPGTSGRETQYF.

V usage is TRBV19 and J usage is TRBJ1-5; 7 positions agree with TRBD1. The CDR3 loop spans 16 amino acids. CDR1 LNHDA and CDR2 SQIVND come from the germline V gene (reference sequence). After removal of 5 bases from V and 2 bases from J, the junction contained 9 bases not matched to a gene. The CDR3 DNA is TGTGCCAGTAGTCCCAGGAGCAGGGGGGGCAATCAGCCCCAGCATTTT. Its translation is CASSPRSRGGNQPQHF.

CDR3 in amino acids: CASSRGKTEAFF. In DNA, the CDR3 is TGTGCCAGCAGTCGCGGTAAAACTGAAGCTTTCTTT. The gene calls are TRBV11-1 and TRBJ1-1; D is uncertain. The CDR3 covers 12 residues. V lost 6 bases and J 5 bases, leaving 10 bases between the germline ends. The germline V gene has CDR1 SGHAT and CDR2 FQDESV (reference sequence).

In DNA form, the CDR3 reads TGTGCCAGCGGGTGGAGGGGATCCACAGATACGCAGTATTTT. Translated: CASGWRGSTDTQYF. The J gene is TRBJ2-3, the V gene TRBV6-5, with D possibly matching TRBD2 (6 bases). Trimming cost V 8 bases and J 2 bases, with 14 bases left between them. CDR3 size: 14 residues. Germline V lookup: CDR1 MNHEY, CDR2 SVGAGI.

The chain recombines TRBV5-5 with TRBJ2-1; possible D gene TRBD2, 5 bases. Germline CDR1 is SGHKS and CDR2 is YYEKEE (reference sequence). CDR3 length: 14 residues. Trimming removed 4 bases at V and 0 bases at J, with 8 bases between. The CDR3 loop is CASSLRASYNEQFF. The CDR3 nucleotides read TGTGCCAGCAGCCTGCGGGCCTCCTACAATGAGCAGTTCTTC.

This sequence joins TRBV14 and TRBJ2-2; D call uncertain. Germline assignment: CDR1 SGHDN and CDR2 FVKESK. V dropped 0 bases and J dropped 4 bases, with 15 bases sitting between them. This CDR3 is 17 amino acids long. CDR3: CASSQDELRGFTGELFF. DNA for the CDR3: TGTGCCAGCAGCCAAGATGAACTCCGAGGTTTCACCGGGGAGCTGTTTTTT.

This clone has only one observation. This chain links TRBV7-2 with TRBJ2-5; 8 nucleotides match TRBD1. The junction had 1 base not matched to a gene; V was cut back by 5 bases and J by 2 bases. This CDR3 has 13 residues. The germline gives CDR1 SGHTA, CDR2 FQGNSA. The CDR3 region has the DNA TGTGCCAGCAGCCGGGACAGGCAAGAGACCCAGTACTTC. Amino acids: CASSRDRQETQYF. The full variable domain, completed using reference TRBV7-2 and TRBJ2-5, is GAGVSQSPSNKVTEKGKDVELRCDPISGHTALYWYRQSLGQGLEFLIYFQGNSAPDKSGLPSDRFSAERTGGSVSTLTIQRTQQEDSAVYLCASSRDRQETQYFGPGTRLLVL.

The V and J genes are TRBV27 and TRBJ1-5; 8 bases align to TRBD1. Germline values: CDR1 MNHEY, CDR2 SMNVEV (reference sequence). The J segment lost 0 bases and the V segment lost 2 bases, leaving 3 bases of the junction unmatched. The CDR3 spans 16 residues. CDR3 sequence (DNA): TGTGCCAGCAGTTTACACACAGGGGGTAGCAATCAGCCCCAGCATTTT. Protein sequence: CASSLHTGGSNQPQHF.

This chain joins TRBV20-1 and TRBJ2-7; a possible D gene is TRBD1 (5 bases). This CDR3 has 11 residues. Trimming removed 3 bases from V and 6 bases from J, with 9 bases in between. Germline CDR1 DFQATT, CDR2 SNEGSKA (reference sequence). The CDR3 DNA reads TGCAGTGCTAGTAGGGGTATCGAGCAGTACTTC. Amino acids: CSASRGIEQYF.

The V call is TRBV7-6, the J call TRBJ2-2, with 8 bases identical to TRBD1. The CDR3 spans 15 residues. V shed 1 base, J shed 7 bases, and the junction held 5 bases outside the gene matches. Germline assignment: CDR1 SGHVS and CDR2 FNYEAQ. CDR3 amino acids: CASSLGTGRNGELFF. CDR3 nucleotides: TGTGCCAGCAGCTTAGGGACAGGGCGAAACGGGGAGCTGTTTTTT.

Note on this clone: Other DNA variants within this sample encode the same CDR3. The rearrangement uses TRBV12-3 or TRBV12-4 and TRBJ1-5; no clear D gene. This CDR3 contains 12 residues. With 3 bases removed from V and 4 bases from J, the gap between germline ends came to 4 bases. The CDR3 DNA reads as TGTGCCAGCAGTTTCCGGAATCAGCCCCAGCATTTT. Translated: CASSFRNQPQHF.

CDR3 amino acids: CASSFGRPYLSTDTQYF. Written as DNA, the CDR3 is TGTGCCAGCAGCTTTGGCAGGCCGTATCTCTCCACAGATACGCAGTATTTT. The chain uses TRBV7-9 and TRBJ2-3; D call uncertain. V was trimmed by 3 bases and J by 2 bases, leaving 18 bases between them. This CDR3 region has 17 residues. Germline loops: CDR1 SEHNR, CDR2 FQNEAQ (reference sequence).

CDR3: CASTTASGNTIYF. In DNA, the CDR3 is TGTGCCAGTACGACAGCCTCTGGAAACACCATATATTTT. This chain uses TRBV19 with TRBJ1-3, with a tentative D call TRBD1 (5 bases). Germline V CDR1 and CDR2: LNHDA, SQIVND (reference sequence). The CDR3 is 13 amino acids. V shed 7 bases and J shed 0 bases, with 7 bases lying between them.